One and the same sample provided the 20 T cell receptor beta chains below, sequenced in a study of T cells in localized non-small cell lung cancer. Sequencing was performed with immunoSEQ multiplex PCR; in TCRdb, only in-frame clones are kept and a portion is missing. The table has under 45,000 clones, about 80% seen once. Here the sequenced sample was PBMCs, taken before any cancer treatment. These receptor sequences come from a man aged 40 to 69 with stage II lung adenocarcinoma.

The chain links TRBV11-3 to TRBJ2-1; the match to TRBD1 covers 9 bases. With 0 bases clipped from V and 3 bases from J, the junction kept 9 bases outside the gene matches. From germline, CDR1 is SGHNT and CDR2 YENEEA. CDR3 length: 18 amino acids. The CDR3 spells CASSLDRWGQGNYNEQFF. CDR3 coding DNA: TGTGCCAGCAGCTTAGATCGCTGGGGACAGGGAAACTACAATGAGCAGTTCTTC.

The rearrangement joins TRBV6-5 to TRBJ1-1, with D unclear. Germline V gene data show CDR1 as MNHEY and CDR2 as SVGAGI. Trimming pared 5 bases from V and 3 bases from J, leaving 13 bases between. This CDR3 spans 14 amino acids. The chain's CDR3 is CASSETRRDTEAFF. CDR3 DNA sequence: TGTGCCAGCAGTGAAACCCGACGGGACACTGAAGCTTTCTTT.

In DNA form, the CDR3 reads TGTGCCAGCAGCCCATATGGACTAGCGGGGACCGGGGAGCTGTTTTTT. Amino acids: CASSPYGLAGTGELFF. The chain carries TRBV7-2 and TRBJ2-2, with TRBD2 matching over 12 bases. Per germline, CDR1 SGHTA and CDR2 FQGNSA. CDR3 length: 16 residues. Losses at the gene ends were 5 bases for V and 5 bases for J; bases not matched to a gene: 6.

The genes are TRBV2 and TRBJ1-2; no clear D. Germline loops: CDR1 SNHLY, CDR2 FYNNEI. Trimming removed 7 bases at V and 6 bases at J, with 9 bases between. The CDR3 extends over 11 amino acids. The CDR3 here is CASTMADGYTF. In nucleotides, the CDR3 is TGTGCCAGCACGATGGCAGATGGCTACACCTTC.

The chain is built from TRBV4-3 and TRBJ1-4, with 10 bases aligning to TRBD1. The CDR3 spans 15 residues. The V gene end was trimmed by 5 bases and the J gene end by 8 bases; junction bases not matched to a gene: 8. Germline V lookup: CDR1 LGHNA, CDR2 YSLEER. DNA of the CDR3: TGCGCCAGCAGCGGAGGTGGGACAGGGGTAGAAAAACTGTTTTTT. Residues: CASSGGGTGVEKLFF.

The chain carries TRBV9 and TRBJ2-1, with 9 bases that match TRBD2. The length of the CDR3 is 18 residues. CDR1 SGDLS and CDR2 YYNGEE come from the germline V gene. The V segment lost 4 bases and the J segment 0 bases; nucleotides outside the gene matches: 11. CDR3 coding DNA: TGTGCCAGCAGCCCCCGAGCTAGCGGGGCCCGCTCCTACAATGAGCAGTTCTTC. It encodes CASSPRASGARSYNEQFF.

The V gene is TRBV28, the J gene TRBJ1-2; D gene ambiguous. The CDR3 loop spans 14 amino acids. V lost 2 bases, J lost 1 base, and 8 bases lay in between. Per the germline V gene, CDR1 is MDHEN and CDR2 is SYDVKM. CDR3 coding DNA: TGTGCCAGCAGTTTACGAGGGTTTAACTATGGCTACACCTTC. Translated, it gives CASSLRGFNYGYTF.

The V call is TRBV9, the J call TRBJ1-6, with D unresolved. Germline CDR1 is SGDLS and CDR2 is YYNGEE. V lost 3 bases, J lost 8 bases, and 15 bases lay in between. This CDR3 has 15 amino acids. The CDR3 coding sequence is TGTGCCAGCAGCGCTACATCCCCTGCGGATTCACCCCTCCACTTT. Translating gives CASSATSPADSPLHF.

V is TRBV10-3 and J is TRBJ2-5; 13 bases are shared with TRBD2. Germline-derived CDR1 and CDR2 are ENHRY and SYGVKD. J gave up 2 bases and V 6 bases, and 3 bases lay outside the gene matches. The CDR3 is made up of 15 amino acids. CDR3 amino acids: CAISRLAGGQETQYF. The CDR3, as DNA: TGTGCCATCAGCAGACTAGCGGGGGGTCAAGAGACCCAGTACTTC.

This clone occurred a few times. CDR3 protein: CASSLAQITGANVLTF. The DNA for the CDR3 is TGTGCCAGCAGCTTGGCTCAGATTACTGGGGCCAACGTCCTGACTTTC. The chain has TRBV5-8 and TRBJ2-6; no clear D. V shed 0 bases and J shed 2 bases, with 9 bases lying between them. Per the germline V gene, CDR1 is SGHTS and CDR2 is YDEGEE. This CDR3 is built from 16 residues.

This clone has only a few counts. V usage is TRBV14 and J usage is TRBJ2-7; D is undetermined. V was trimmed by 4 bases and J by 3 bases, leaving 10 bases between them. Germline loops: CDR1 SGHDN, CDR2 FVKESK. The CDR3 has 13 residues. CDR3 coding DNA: TGTGCCAGCAGCCCATGGACGGGCTACGAGCAGTACTTC. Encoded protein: CASSPWTGYEQYF.

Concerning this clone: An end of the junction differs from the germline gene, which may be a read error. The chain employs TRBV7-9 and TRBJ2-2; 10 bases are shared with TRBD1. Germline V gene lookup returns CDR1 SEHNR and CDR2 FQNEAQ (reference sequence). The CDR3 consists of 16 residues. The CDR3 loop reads CVSSSGQGQNTGELFF. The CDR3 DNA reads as TGTGTCAGCAGCTCGGGACAGGGGCAGAACACCGGGGAGCTGTTTTTT.

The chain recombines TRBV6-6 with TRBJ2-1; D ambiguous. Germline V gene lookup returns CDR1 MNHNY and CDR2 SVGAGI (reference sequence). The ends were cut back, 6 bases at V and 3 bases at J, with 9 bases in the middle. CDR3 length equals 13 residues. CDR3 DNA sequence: TGTGCCAGCAGCCGCGACCGCTACAATGAGCAGTTCTTC. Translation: CASSRDRYNEQFF.

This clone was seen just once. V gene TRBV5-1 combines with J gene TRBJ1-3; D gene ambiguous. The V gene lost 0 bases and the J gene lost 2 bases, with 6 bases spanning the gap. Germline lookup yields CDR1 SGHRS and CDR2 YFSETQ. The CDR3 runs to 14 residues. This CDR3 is CASSLGDPGNTIYF. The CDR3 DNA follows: TGCGCCAGCAGCTTGGGAGATCCTGGAAACACCATATATTTT.

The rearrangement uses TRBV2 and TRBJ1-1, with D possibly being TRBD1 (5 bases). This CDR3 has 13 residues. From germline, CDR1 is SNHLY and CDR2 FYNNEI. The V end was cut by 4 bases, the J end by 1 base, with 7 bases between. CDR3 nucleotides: TGTGCCAGCAGTGTAAGGGGGAACACTGAAGCTTTCTTT. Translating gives CASSVRGNTEAFF.

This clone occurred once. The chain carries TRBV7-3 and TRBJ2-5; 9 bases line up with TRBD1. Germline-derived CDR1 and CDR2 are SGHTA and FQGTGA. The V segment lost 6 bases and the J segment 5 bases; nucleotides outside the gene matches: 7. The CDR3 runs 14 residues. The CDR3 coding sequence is TGTGCCAGCAGGAAACAGGGGGCGGAGGAGACCCAGTACTTC. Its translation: CASRKQGAEETQYF.

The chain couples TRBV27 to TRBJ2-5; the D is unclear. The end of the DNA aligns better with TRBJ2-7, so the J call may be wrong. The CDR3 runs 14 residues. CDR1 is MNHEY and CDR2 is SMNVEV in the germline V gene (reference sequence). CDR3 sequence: CASSLRGISYEQYF. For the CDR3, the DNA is TGTGCCAGCAGTTTACGTGGGATCTCCTACGAGCAGTACTTC.

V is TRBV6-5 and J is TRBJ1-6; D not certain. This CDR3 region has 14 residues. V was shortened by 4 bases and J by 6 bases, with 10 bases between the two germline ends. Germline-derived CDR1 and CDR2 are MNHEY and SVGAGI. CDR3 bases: TGTGCCAGCAGTTCTCGGCAGGTTAATTCACCCCTCCACTTT. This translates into CASSSRQVNSPLHF.

The chain's CDR3 is CASRSYRVGYTF. As DNA, the CDR3 is TGTGCCAGCAGATCCTACAGGGTGGGCTACACCTTC. This chain links TRBV6-1 with TRBJ1-2; the D gene is possibly TRBD1 (6 bases). V was trimmed by 6 bases and J by 8 bases, leaving 13 bases between them. From germline, CDR1 is MNHNS and CDR2 SASEGT. This CDR3 comprises 12 residues.

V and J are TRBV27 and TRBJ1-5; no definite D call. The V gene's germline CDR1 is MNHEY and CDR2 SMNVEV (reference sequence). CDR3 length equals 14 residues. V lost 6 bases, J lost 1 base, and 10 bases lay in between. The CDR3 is CASRNDGSNQPQHF. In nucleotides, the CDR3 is TGTGCCAGCAGAAACGACGGAAGCAATCAGCCCCAGCATTTT.